This TCR beta chain was obtained from a study of radiation and T cells in renal cell carcinoma. Whole-study results and caveats: From baseline, blood top tumor clonotypes peaked at 2 weeks post-radiation. Baseline intratumoral clonotype presence is unknown without pretreatment biopsies.

The time point is: baseline pretreatment blood. Treatment meaning: 15 Gy SBRT to primary tumor, nephrectomy 4 weeks later. After SBRT, blood was collected at 2 and 4 weeks, plus baseline. The CDR3 totals 13 residues. Trimming stripped 5 bases from V and 1 base from J, with 8 bases between. The V gene's germline CDR1 is SGHTA and CDR2 FQGNSA. Method: immunoSEQ multiplex PCR; TCRdb's copy keeps in-frame clones and lacks some. The table has about 140,000 clones, 70% to 90% seen once; the top ten hold under 25%. As to this clone: Its antigen remains unknown.

Here the sequenced sample was blood, taken from a patient whose treatment included radiotherapy and nephrectomy. This clonotype originated in a woman between 45 and 60 years old with renal cell carcinoma. The V and J genes are TRBV7-2 and TRBJ1-1; D not certain. The CDR3 spells CASSPRPNTEAFF. CDR3 bases: TGTGCCAGCAGCCCTCGACCGAACACTGAAGCTTTCTTT.